Listed below are T cell receptor beta chains from one sample, sequenced in a study of cytotoxic CD8 clonotypes in ibrutinib-treated CLL. The method was immunoSEQ multiplex PCR; TCRdb's version includes in-frame clones alone and lacks a portion of them. The table has about 86,000 clones, around 83% seen once; the top ten hold about 5.8%. Sequencing was performed on PBMCs, taken before ibrutinib treatment. These receptors all come from a human donor with chronic lymphocytic leukemia. CDR3s leave out the opening cysteine and the closing phenylalanine or tryptophan.

TRBV7-2	TRBJ2-1	ASSMTSRAYNEQF
TRBV5-6	TRBJ2-4	ASSLGGQLAKNIQY
TRBV5-3	TRBJ1-4	ARSLVSRHPWTNEKLF
TRBV27	TRBJ2-1	ASKGVSTSYNEQF
TRBV6-5	TRBJ2-4	ASSYRLGGLQY
TRBV9	TRBJ2-2	ASSVVSFPYTGELF
TRBV10-2	TRBJ2-7	ASSDGGSYEQY
TRBV7-8	TRBJ2-1	ASSLERRNSYNEQF
TRBV28	TRBJ2-5	ASSLGSITQETQY
TRBV4-1	TRBJ1-1	ASSHREGVNTEAF
TRBV28	TRBJ2-1	ASTSLAGGRHEQF
TRBV30	TRBJ2-4	AWIHSGKNIQY
TRBV10-2	TRBJ1-4	ASAQGFNEKLF
TRBV6-1	TRBJ1-5	ASSEAQGGGGQPQH
TRBV5-1	TRBJ2-3	ASNPSGGTDTQY
TRBV4-1	TRBJ1-5	ASSHKPGQTYSNQPQH
TRBV4-3	TRBJ2-3	ASSKRPGLGERDTQY
TRBV14	TRBJ1-2	ASSPTGAYGYT
TRBV5-4	TRBJ1-1	ASSPSRDRVTEAF
TRBV7-9	TRBJ2-3	ASSLKTDTQY
TRBV2	TRBJ1-1	ASRSGYGTEAF
TRBV2	TRBJ2-7	ASRLGLGEQY
TRBV11-2	TRBJ2-5	ASSPLYVQETQY
TRBV5-6	TRBJ2-7	ASSPVLGYEQY
TRBV7-6	TRBJ1-2	ASSLGQNYGYT
TRBV5-1	TRBJ2-7	ASSSPTDNPYEQY
TRBV6-4	TRBJ2-1	ASSRTSGDWDEQF
TRBV5-4	TRBJ1-1	ASRESRVNTEAF
TRBV4-3	TRBJ2-7	ASSQDQWYEQY
TRBV9	TRBJ2-2	ASSTLAGAAGELF
TRBV5-4	TRBJ2-7	ASSPSAQSPPYEQY
TRBV28	TRBJ2-5	ASSSGGQGQKETQY
TRBV18	TRBJ2-7	ASSRTSGSRNEQY
TRBV7-9	TRBJ1-5	ASSLGDQPQH
TRBV4-1	TRBJ1-1	ASSQDSPGNMNTEAF
TRBV10-3	TRBJ2-1	AISESNNEQF
TRBV27	TRBJ2-6	ASSSRDSGANVLT
TRBV19	TRBJ2-5	ASSILSSGAETQY
TRBV15	TRBJ2-7	ATSRGDSRYEQY
TRBV4-2	TRBJ1-2	ASSQDGADYGYT
TRBV28	TRBJ2-7	ASGLAGGPYEQY
TRBV30	TRBJ2-3	AWRGQVSTDTQY
TRBV6-5	TRBJ2-7	ASIRAPQGPYEQY
TRBV7-6	TRBJ2-7	ASSLAGSSYEQY
TRBV12-5	TRBJ2-2	ASGLGTEGTGELF
TRBV9	TRBJ2-1	ASSVEGQRTEQF
TRBV5-5	TRBJ2-3	ASSLVTGADTQY